A selection of T cell receptor beta chains follows, all from one sample in a study of T cell changes during pregnancy in multiple sclerosis. The table came from immunoSEQ multiplex PCR; TCRdb's copy has only in-frame clones and leaves some out. This sample yields more than 80,000 clones, of which roughly nine tenths are seen a single time; 3.5% belongs to the top ten. The starting material was PBMCs, obtained in the first trimester of pregnancy. These TCRs come from a female donor in good health, serving as a control in a pregnancy study. Some clones in this sample may be carry-over from other donors' samples. CDR3s include the opening cysteine and the closing phenylalanine or tryptophan. A D gene is named only where the DNA matches it firmly. Clone size appears in some rows only: once, few, many, or a class for an expanded clone.

TRBV7-2	TRBD1	NA	TRBJ2-3	TGTGCCAGCAGCGTTTACAGGGGGCATCGTTTAGATACGCAGTATTTT	CASSVYRGHRLDTQYF
TRBV28	TRBD2	NA	TRBJ2-7	TGTGCCAGCAGCCTACTAGCGGGGGGAAACTACGAGCAGTACTTC	CASSLLAGGNYEQYF
TRBV20-1	NA	NA	TRBJ1-1	TGCAGCCCCCGGGGGGGGACTGAAGCTTTCTTT	CSPRGGTEAFF
TRBV4-2	NA	NA	TRBJ2-7	TGTGCCAGCAGCGAAGTGCCTCGGGAAACCTACGAGCAGTACTTC	CASSEVPRETYEQYF
TRBV5-6	NA	NA	TRBJ2-7	TGTGCCAGCAGCCCGTCGCCTCAGCGGGTTGCCTACGAGCAGTACTTC	CASSPSPQRVAYEQYF
TRBV5-1	TRBD2	NA	TRBJ2-1	TGCGCCAGCAGCTTGGGCGGGAGGGTAGGGGGCAATGAGCAGTTCTTC	CASSLGGRVGGNEQFF
TRBV2	TRBD1	NA	TRBJ1-1	TGTGCCAGCAGTGAAAACAGGGGTACCCTGAACACTGAAGCTTTCTTT	CASSENRGTLNTEAFF
TRBV29-1	NA	NA	TRBJ2-6	TGCAGCGCCCTGGACCCAGGGTATGTCCTGACTTTC	CSALDPGYVLTF
TRBV5-1	NA	NA	TRBJ1-2	TGCGCCAGCAGCATACGGTCAGGGGACTATGGCTACACCTTC	CASSIRSGDYGYTF
TRBV28	NA	NA	TRBJ2-7	TGTGCCAGCAGTTTATCTTACAGTGTGGACGAGCAGTACTTC	CASSLSYSVDEQYF
TRBV11-2	TRBD2	once	TRBJ2-1	TGTGCCAGCAGCTTCAGCGGGAGGGCCCGAGCCCCCTACAATGAGCAGTTCTTC	CASSFSGRARAPYNEQFF
TRBV29-1	TRBD1	NA	TRBJ2-7	TGCAGCGTTGAGACAGGGAGCTACGAGCAGTACTTC	CSVETGSYEQYF
TRBV5-4	NA	NA	TRBJ2-2	TGTGCCAGCACGGCAGGGCAAACCGGGGAGCTGTTTTTT	CASTAGQTGELFF
TRBV5-1	TRBD2	NA	TRBJ2-2	TGCGCCAGCAGCGCTCAAGGGACTAGCGGGAGGGGATCGGCCGGGGAGCTGTTTTTT	CASSAQGTSGRGSAGELFF
TRBV5-1	TRBD1	NA	TRBJ2-2	TGCGCCAGCAGCCCTACAGGGGGCCTCACCGGGGAGCTGTTTTTT	CASSPTGGLTGELFF